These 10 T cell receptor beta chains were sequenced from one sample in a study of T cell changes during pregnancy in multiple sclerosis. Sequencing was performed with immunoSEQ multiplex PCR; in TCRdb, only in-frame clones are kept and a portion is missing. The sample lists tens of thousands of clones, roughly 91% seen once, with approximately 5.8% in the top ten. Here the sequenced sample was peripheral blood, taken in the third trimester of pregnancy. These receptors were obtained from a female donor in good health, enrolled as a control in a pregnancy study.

The CDR3 region has the DNA TGTGCCAGCAGCAGGACTGCCGGTGAGCAGTTCTTC. Protein: CASSRTAGEQFF. J is TRBJ2-1 and V is TRBV6-6; D is possibly TRBD2 (5 bases). The CDR3 totals 12 residues. Germline assignment: CDR1 MNHNY and CDR2 SVGAGI (reference sequence). Trimming took 6 bases from V and 9 from J, leaving 12 bases between them.

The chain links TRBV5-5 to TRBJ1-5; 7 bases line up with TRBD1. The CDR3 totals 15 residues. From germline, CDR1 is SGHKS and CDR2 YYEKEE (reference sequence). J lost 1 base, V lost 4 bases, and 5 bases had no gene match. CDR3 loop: CASSETGDSNQPQHF. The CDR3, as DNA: TGTGCCAGCAGCGAAACAGGGGACAGCAATCAGCCCCAGCATTTT.

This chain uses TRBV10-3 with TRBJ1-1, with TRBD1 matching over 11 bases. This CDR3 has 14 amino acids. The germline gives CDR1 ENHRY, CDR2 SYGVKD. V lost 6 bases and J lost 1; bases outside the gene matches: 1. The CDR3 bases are TGTGCCATCAGCGGACAGGGGGCGAACACTGAAGCTTTCTTT. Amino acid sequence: CAISGQGANTEAFF.

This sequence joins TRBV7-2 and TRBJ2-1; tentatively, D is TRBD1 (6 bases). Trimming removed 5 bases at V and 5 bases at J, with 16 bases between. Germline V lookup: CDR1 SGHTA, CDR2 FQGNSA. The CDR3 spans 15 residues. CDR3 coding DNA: TGTGCCAGCAGCCGGACAGAAACGACCAACAATGAGCAGTTCTTC. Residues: CASSRTETTNNEQFF.

Here the CDR3 DNA reads TGTGCCGGCCGGGACAGGGGGACTGAAGCTTTCTTT. Translation gives CAGRDRGTEAFF. The rearrangement joins TRBV30 to TRBJ1-1; 11 positions match TRBD1. The J segment lost 5 bases and the V segment lost 8 bases, leaving 4 bases of the junction unmatched. CDR1 is GTSNPN and CDR2 is SVGIG in the germline V gene (reference sequence). The CDR3 length is 12 residues.

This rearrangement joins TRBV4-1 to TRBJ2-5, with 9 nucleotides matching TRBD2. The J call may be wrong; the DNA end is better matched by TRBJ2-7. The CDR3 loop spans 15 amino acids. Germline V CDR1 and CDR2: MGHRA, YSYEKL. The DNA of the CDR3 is TGCGCCAGCAGCCAACTAGCGGGGAACTCCTACGAGCAGTACTTC. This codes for CASSQLAGNSYEQYF.

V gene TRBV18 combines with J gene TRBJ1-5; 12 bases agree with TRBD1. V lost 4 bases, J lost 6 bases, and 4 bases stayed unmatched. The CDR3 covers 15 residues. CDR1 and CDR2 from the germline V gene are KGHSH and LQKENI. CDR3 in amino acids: CASSRDRGQGQPQHF. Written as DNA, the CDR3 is TGTGCCAGCTCACGGGACAGGGGGCAGGGTCAGCCCCAGCATTTT.

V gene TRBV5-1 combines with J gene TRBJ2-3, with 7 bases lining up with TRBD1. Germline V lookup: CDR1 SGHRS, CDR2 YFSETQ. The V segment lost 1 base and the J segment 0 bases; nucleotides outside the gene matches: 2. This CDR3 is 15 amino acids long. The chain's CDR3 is CASSLRTGSTDTQYF. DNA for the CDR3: TGCGCCAGCAGCTTGCGGACAGGAAGCACAGATACGCAGTATTTT. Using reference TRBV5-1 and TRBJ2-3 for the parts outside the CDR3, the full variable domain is KAGVTQTPRYLIKTRGQQVTLSCSPISGHRSVSWYQQTPGQGLQFLFEYFSETQRNKGNFPGRFSGRQFSNSRSEMNVSTLELGDSALYLCASSLRTGSTDTQYFGPGTRLTVL.

The CDR3 DNA reads as TGTGCCAGCAGCCTTGAGCGGGAGGGCCCCGGAAAGACCCAGTACTTC. Translating it yields CASSLEREGPGKTQYF. The gene calls are TRBV14 and TRBJ2-5, with TRBD2 matching over 10 bases. Germline V CDR1 and CDR2: SGHDN, FVKESK. The CDR3 length is 16 residues. Trimming took 4 bases from V and 6 from J; bases not matched to a gene: 11.

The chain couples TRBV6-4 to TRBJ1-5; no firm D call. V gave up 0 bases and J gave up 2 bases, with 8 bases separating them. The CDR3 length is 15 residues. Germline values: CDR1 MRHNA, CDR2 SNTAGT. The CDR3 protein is CASSDSAGGNQPQHF. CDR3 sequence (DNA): TGTGCCAGCAGTGACTCCGCGGGAGGCAATCAGCCCCAGCATTTT.